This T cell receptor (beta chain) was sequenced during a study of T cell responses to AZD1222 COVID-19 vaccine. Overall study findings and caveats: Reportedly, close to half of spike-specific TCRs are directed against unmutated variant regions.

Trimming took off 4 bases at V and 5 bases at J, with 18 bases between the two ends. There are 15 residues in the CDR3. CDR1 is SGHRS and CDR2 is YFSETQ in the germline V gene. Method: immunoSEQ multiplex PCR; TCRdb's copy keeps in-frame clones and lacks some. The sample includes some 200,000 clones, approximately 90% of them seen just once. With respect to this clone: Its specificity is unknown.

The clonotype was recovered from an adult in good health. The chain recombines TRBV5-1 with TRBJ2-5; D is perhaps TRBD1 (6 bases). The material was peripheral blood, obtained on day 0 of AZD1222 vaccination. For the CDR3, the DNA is TGCGCCAGCAGCAAAGAGCCAGGGGTCCGGGAGACCCAGTACTTC. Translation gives CASSKEPGVRETQYF.